Included here is one T cell receptor (beta chain) sequence, with context. What it recognizes is unknown. Oncomine TCR Beta short-read sequencing was applied to DNA from cultured CD4+ T cells. TCRdb processed the PCR reads anew with MiXCR; each CDR3 protein has one entry. This table holds about 25,000 distinct CDR3 sequences, more than 40% found once. Trimming took 4 bases from V and 7 from J; bases not matched to a gene: 3. The germline gives CDR1 DFQATT, CDR2 SNEGSKA (reference sequence). The CDR3 has 14 amino acids. The data were taken from a study of vaccination and CD4 T cells after COVID-19. Study overall: Four females and six males made up the convalescents, two of whom were Hispanic.

The treatment: approximately nine-day PBMC culture with coronavirus spike peptide pools or control peptides (ViraFEST assay). The sample was CD4+ T cells from blood, cultured in vitro. This chain links TRBV20-1 with TRBJ1-6; 11 bases are a match to TRBD1. This TCR derives from a human donor who had recovered from COVID-19. The CDR3 bases are TGCAGTGCTACTAGGGACAGGGGGAATTCACCCCTCCACTTT. Translation: CSATRDRGNSPLHF.